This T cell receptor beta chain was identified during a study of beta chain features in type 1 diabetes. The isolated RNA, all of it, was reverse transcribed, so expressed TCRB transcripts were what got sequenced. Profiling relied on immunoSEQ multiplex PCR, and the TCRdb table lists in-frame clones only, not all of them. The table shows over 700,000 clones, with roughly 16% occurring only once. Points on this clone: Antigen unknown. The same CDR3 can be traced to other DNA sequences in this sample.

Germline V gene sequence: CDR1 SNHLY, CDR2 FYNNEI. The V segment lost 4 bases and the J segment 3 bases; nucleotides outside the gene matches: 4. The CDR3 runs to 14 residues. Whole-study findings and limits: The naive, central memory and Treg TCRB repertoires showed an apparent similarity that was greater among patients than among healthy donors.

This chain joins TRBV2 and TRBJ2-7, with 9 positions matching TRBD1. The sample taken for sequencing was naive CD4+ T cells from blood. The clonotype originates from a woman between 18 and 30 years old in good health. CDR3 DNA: TGTGCCAGCAGTGCACAGGGGGCGGACTACGAGCAGTACTTC. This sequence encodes CASSAQGADYEQYF.